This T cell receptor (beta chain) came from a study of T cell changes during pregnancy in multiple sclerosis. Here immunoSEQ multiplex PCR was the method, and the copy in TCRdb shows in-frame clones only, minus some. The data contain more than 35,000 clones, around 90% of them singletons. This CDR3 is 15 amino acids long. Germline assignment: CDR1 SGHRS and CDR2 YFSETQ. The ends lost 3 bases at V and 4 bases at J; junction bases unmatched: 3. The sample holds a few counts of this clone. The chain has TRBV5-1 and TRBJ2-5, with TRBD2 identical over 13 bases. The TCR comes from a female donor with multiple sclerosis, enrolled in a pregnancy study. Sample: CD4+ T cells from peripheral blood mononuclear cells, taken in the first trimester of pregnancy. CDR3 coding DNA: TGCGCCAGCAGCTCCCGACTAGCGGGAGGAGAGACCCAGTACTTC. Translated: CASSSRLAGGETQYF.